Shown below are 27 T cell receptor beta chains from a single sample sequenced in a study of OX40 agonist ivuxolimab in advanced cancers. TCRdb's copy holds only in-frame clones and misses some; the assay was immunoSEQ multiplex PCR. The data contain some 49,000 clones, over 75% of them singletons. The sequenced sample was CD4+ or CD8+ T cells sorted from blood, obtained in a trial of the OX40 agonist ivuxolimab. The origin of the receptors is an adult with an advanced solid tumor such as melanoma, head and neck, liver or kidney cancer.

This chain joins TRBV2 and TRBJ1-4; 7 positions agree with TRBD1. The V and J ends lost 7 bases and 7 bases, in that order; junction bases with no gene match: 3. CDR1 SNHLY and CDR2 FYNNEI come from the germline V gene. This CDR3 is built from 12 residues. The CDR3 DNA reads TGTGCCAGCAAGGGGGCCGGTGAAAAACTGTTTTTT. As protein: CASKGAGEKLFF.

V is TRBV7-9 and J is TRBJ2-7; no firm D call. CDR3 length equals 14 residues. Germline V gene data show CDR1 as SEHNR and CDR2 as FQNEAQ (reference sequence). Trimming stripped 4 bases from V and 3 bases from J, with 13 bases between. The DNA of the CDR3 is TGTGCCAGCAGCTCTCTTTTACATGACTACGAGCAGTACTTC. It is translated as CASSSLLHDYEQYF.

This sequence joins TRBV15 and TRBJ2-1; possibly TRBD2 for D (6 bases). Germline CDR1 LNHNV, CDR2 YYDKDF (reference sequence). V was clipped by 0 bases and J by 0 bases, with 12 bases between them. This CDR3 spans 17 amino acids. DNA for the CDR3: TGTGCCACCAGCAGAGATATTGGCGGGACCTCCTACAATGAGCAGTTCTTC. This gives the protein CATSRDIGGTSYNEQFF.

The chain combines TRBV4-3 with TRBJ2-1, with a tentative D call TRBD2 (6 bases). Trimming took off 4 bases at V and 7 bases at J, with 20 bases between the two ends. The germline V gene encodes CDR1 LGHNA and CDR2 YSLEER. The CDR3 contains 16 residues. This chain's CDR3 is CASSRGTGALGNEQFF. In nucleotides, the CDR3 is TGCGCCAGCAGCCGTGGTACGGGAGCCCTGGGGAATGAGCAGTTCTTC.

V gene TRBV30 combines with J gene TRBJ1-1; D unresolved. V dropped 1 base and J dropped 8 bases, with 11 bases sitting between them. The CDR3 covers 12 residues. CDR1 is GTSNPN and CDR2 is SVGIG in the germline V gene (reference sequence). CDR3 in DNA: TGTGCCTGGAGTGAATTTAACAGCGAAGCTTTCTTT. Residues: CAWSEFNSEAFF.

The gene calls are TRBV7-8 and TRBJ2-1; D remains ambiguous. Trimming took off 5 bases at V and 0 bases at J, with 11 bases between the two ends. In germline, CDR1 is SGHVS, CDR2 FQNEAQ. The CDR3 has 15 residues. CDR3 loop: CASSPRPGSYNEQFF. In nucleotides, the CDR3 is TGTGCCAGCAGCCCGCGACCCGGCTCCTACAATGAGCAGTTCTTC.

This clone has only one observation. This rearrangement joins TRBV12-5 to TRBJ1-5; no reliable D call. The germline V gene encodes CDR1 LGHNT and CDR2 FRNRAP. The CDR3 is 12 residues long. V was trimmed by 8 bases and J by 3 bases, leaving 8 bases between them. The CDR3 spells CASHFNNQPQHF. The CDR3 nucleotides read TGTGCTAGTCACTTCAACAATCAGCCCCAGCATTTT.

This chain links TRBV30 with TRBJ1-4; maybe TRBD1 (5 bases). V gave up 2 bases and J gave up 7 bases, with 11 bases separating them. The CDR3 covers 13 residues. Germline CDR1 reads GTSNPN; CDR2 reads SVGIG (reference sequence). The CDR3 DNA reads TGTGCCTGGAGTTGGGGTCAGGGTGAAAAACTGTTTTTT. This translates into CAWSWGQGEKLFF.

The rearrangement links TRBV6-1 to TRBJ1-5, with D possibly being TRBD1 (5 bases). Germline CDR1 and CDR2: MNHNS and SASEGT. Trimming cost V 1 base and J 1 base, with 20 bases left between them. This CDR3 region has 19 residues. The CDR3 is CASSEVIGEGFYSNQPQHF. The CDR3 bases are TGTGCCAGCAGTGAAGTGATAGGGGAGGGTTTCTACAGCAATCAGCCCCAGCATTTT.

The chain has TRBV7-9 and TRBJ1-4, with a possible D match to TRBD1 (5 bases). V lost 2 bases to trimming and J lost 8 bases, with 15 bases between them. Germline CDR1 is SEHNR and CDR2 is FQNEAQ (reference sequence). This CDR3 spans 15 amino acids. CDR3 DNA sequence: TGTGCCAGCAGCTTATCGGCGCAGGGAGACGAAAAACTGTTTTTT. This translates into CASSLSAQGDEKLFF.

This chain uses TRBV19 with TRBJ1-5; the match to TRBD1 covers 7 bases. Looked up from germline, CDR1 is LNHDA and CDR2 is SQIVND (reference sequence). The CDR3 is 15 amino acids. The trim removed 3 bases at V and 4 bases at J, leaving 6 bases unmatched. The CDR3 DNA sequence: TGTGCCAGTAGTATTGGGGACAGAAGTAATCAGCCCCAGCATTTT. Amino acids: CASSIGDRSNQPQHF.

The chain joins TRBV7-9 to TRBJ2-5; D gene ambiguous. The length of the CDR3 is 12 residues. V gave up 4 bases and J gave up 2 bases, with 5 bases separating them. From germline, CDR1 is SEHNR and CDR2 FQNEAQ (reference sequence). As DNA, the CDR3 is TGTGCCAGCAGCTCCTTACAAGAGACCCAGTACTTC. Translation gives CASSSLQETQYF.

The CDR3 loop is CASSLGGQFSYGYTF. CDR3 sequence (DNA): TGCGCCAGCAGCTTGGGCGGGCAGTTTTCCTATGGCTACACCTTC. This chain uses TRBV5-1 with TRBJ1-2, with D unclear. V lost 0 bases and J 4 bases, leaving 13 bases between the germline ends. This CDR3 spans 15 amino acids. Germline assignment: CDR1 SGHRS and CDR2 YFSETQ.

The CDR3 is CASSLAITEAFF. Written as DNA, the CDR3 is TGTGCCAGCAGCTTAGCAATAACTGAAGCTTTCTTT. The V and J genes are TRBV7-8 and TRBJ1-1; no definite D call. The CDR3 has 12 residues. Germline V gene lookup returns CDR1 SGHVS and CDR2 FQNEAQ. Trimming cost V 0 bases and J 5 bases, with 4 bases left between them.

The J gene is TRBJ2-2, the V gene TRBV6-5, with 7 positions matching TRBD1. With 6 bases clipped from V and 6 bases from J, the junction kept 4 bases outside the gene matches. Germline CDR1 is MNHEY and CDR2 is SVGAGI. The CDR3 contains 13 residues. The CDR3 sequence: CASSPTGPGELFF. For the CDR3, the DNA is TGTGCCAGCAGCCCGACAGGGCCCGGGGAGCTGTTTTTT.

Of note for this clone: Other DNA sequences of this sample code for an identical CDR3. V gene TRBV5-1 combines with J gene TRBJ1-1; 8 positions match TRBD1. The J segment lost 1 base and the V segment lost 0 bases, leaving 5 bases of the junction unmatched. The CDR3 has 16 amino acids. The V gene's germline CDR1 is SGHRS and CDR2 YFSETQ. The DNA for the CDR3 is TGCGCCAGCAGCTTGGGCAGGGGGCTTCGGAACACTGAAGCTTTCTTT. It encodes CASSLGRGLRNTEAFF.

The chain couples TRBV2 to TRBJ2-1; TRBD2 agrees at 10 bases. V trimming: 8 bases; J trimming: 3 bases; junction bases outside the gene matches: 7. Germline V gene data show CDR1 as SNHLY and CDR2 as FYNNEI. The CDR3 totals 15 residues. Here the CDR3 DNA reads TGTGCCAGCGATCGATTAGCGGGAGGCTACAATGAGCAGTTCTTC. This codes for CASDRLAGGYNEQFF.

The V and J genes are TRBV5-1 and TRBJ2-7; D might be TRBD1 or TRBD2, each matching 5 bases. Per the germline V gene, CDR1 is SGHRS and CDR2 is YFSETQ. The V end was cut by 0 bases, the J end by 7 bases, with 11 bases between. This CDR3 spans 13 amino acids. The CDR3, as DNA: TGCGCCAGCAGCTTGGCAGGGAGACGGGAGCAGTACTTC. It specifies CASSLAGRREQYF.

V gene TRBV4-1 combines with J gene TRBJ1-5, with 7 bases that match TRBD1. The CDR3 spans 17 residues. J gave up 0 bases and V 0 bases, and 5 bases lay outside the gene matches. Germline values: CDR1 MGHRA, CDR2 YSYEKL. Here the CDR3 DNA reads TGCGCCAGCAGCCAAGAAGACAGGGATTATAGCAATCAGCCCCAGCATTTT. It is translated as CASSQEDRDYSNQPQHF.

The chain joins TRBV7-2 to TRBJ2-5; 8 nucleotides align to TRBD2. The J call is doubtful: the DNA matches TRBJ2-7 better. Per the germline V gene, CDR1 is SGHTA and CDR2 is FQGNSA. CDR3 size: 16 residues. CDR3 DNA: TGTGCCAGCAGCTTAGTTTCAACGGGAGGGGACTACGAGCAGTACTTC. This translates into CASSLVSTGGDYEQYF.

The J gene is TRBJ1-2, the V gene TRBV6-5; 11 nucleotides match TRBD1. This CDR3 region has 14 residues. Trimming removed 8 bases from V and 11 bases from J; junction bases left unmatched: 13. Per germline, CDR1 MNHEY and CDR2 SVGAGI. The CDR3 bases are TGTGCCAGCGCCTGGGACAGGGGGACCCCGAGGTACACCTTC. It specifies CASAWDRGTPRYTF.

This clone was found once. The V and J genes are TRBV5-8 and TRBJ1-1; D is undetermined. The V end lost 1 base, the J end lost 0 bases, and 4 bases lay between the germline ends. From germline, CDR1 is SGHTS and CDR2 YDEGEE. CDR3 length: 13 residues. CDR3 loop: CASSLLMNTEAFF. CDR3 nucleotide sequence: TGTGCCAGCAGCTTGTTAATGAACACTGAAGCTTTCTTT.

The chain is built from TRBV4-1 and TRBJ2-7; 9 nucleotides agree with TRBD2. Germline V gene sequence: CDR1 MGHRA, CDR2 YSYEKL. V was clipped by 1 base and J by 1 base; unmatched bases: 11. The CDR3 length is 18 residues. The CDR3 DNA reads as TGCGCCAGCAGCCAAGTATCTCTGGTCGCGGGAGGGTCCTACGAGCAGTACTTC. Translation gives CASSQVSLVAGGSYEQYF.

A few counts support this clone. The chain couples TRBV15 to TRBJ1-3; D ambiguous. Trimming cost V 5 bases and J 0 bases, with 8 bases left between them. This CDR3 has 14 amino acids. CDR1 is LNHNV and CDR2 is YYDKDF in the germline V gene (reference sequence). In DNA, the CDR3 is TGTGCCACCAGCCCCCGCGGCTCTGGAAACACCATATATTTT. Translating it yields CATSPRGSGNTIYF.

This chain links TRBV10-3 with TRBJ1-1, with D unclear. CDR3 length: 12 residues. Germline V CDR1 and CDR2: ENHRY, SYGVKD. Trimming removed 3 bases at V and 8 bases at J, with 10 bases between. Here the CDR3 DNA reads TGTGCCATCAGTGATATCGCTCCCGAAGCTTTCTTT. This translates into CAISDIAPEAFF.

The CDR3: CASSSQPGLAGPGADTQYF. DNA for the CDR3: TGTGCCAGCAGCTCCCAGCCGGGACTAGCGGGCCCCGGAGCAGATACGCAGTATTTT. V and J are TRBV5-8 and TRBJ2-3, with TRBD2 matching 12 bases. CDR1 is SGHTS, CDR2 YDEGEE, per germline. Unmatched junction bases numbered 15, after V lost 3 bases and J lost 4 bases. The CDR3 contains 19 residues.

As DNA, the CDR3 is TGTGCCAGCAGCCCTGGGGTGGTCGGCACTGAAGCTTTCTTT. Translating gives CASSPGVVGTEAFF. The gene calls are TRBV5-5 and TRBJ1-1; D unclear. Germline loops: CDR1 SGHKS, CDR2 YYEKEE (reference sequence). V was shortened by 4 bases and J by 4 bases, with 14 bases between the two germline ends. The length of the CDR3 is 14 residues.